The clone carrying this T cell receptor beta chain was detected once. CDR1 MNHEY and CDR2 SVGAGI come from the germline V gene. V gave up 0 bases and J gave up 6 bases; unmatched junction bases: 2. CDR3 length equals 13 residues. In each case, RNA was isolated and then reverse transcribed into cDNA as the sequencing template. Here immunoSEQ multiplex PCR was the method, and the copy in TCRdb shows in-frame clones only, minus some. This repertoire shows hundreds of thousands of clones, about three fifths found once; its top ten account for 0.75% to 0.95%. The data belong to a study of CD8+ T cells in alopecia areata. The overall study: Severity among treated patients was scored by the percentage of scalp area affected.

The treatment denotes: oral pan-JAK inhibitor, 5-10 mg twice daily. In alopecia areata patients, both lesional scalp punch biopsies and peripheral blood were collected. Sequenced here: CD4+ T cells sorted from blood, sampled between weeks 51 and 52, from a patient treated with tofacitinib. This TCR was recovered from a human donor with alopecia areata. J is TRBJ2-7 and V is TRBV6-5, with 7 bases matching TRBD1. Written as DNA, the CDR3 is TGTGCCAGCAGTTACTCCAGGGGGAGCGAGCAGTACTTC. Protein sequence: CASSYSRGSEQYF.